This record concerns one T cell receptor beta chain sequence. Produced via immunoSEQ multiplex PCR; TCRdb's table is partial and in-frame only. The table lists around 82,000 clones, less than 90% of them singletons. The data derive from a study of blood T cell repertoires in COVID-19. Germline assignment: CDR1 SGDLS and CDR2 YYNGEE. J lost 3 bases, V lost 4 bases, and 5 bases had no gene match. The CDR3 runs 15 residues. The TCR originated in a man aged 80 or over with COVID-19, enrolled during active disease. The chain combines TRBV9 with TRBJ2-5, with 11 bases fitting TRBD2. The specimen was peripheral blood. The chain's CDR3 is CASSSGLAVEETQYF. The CDR3 coding sequence is TGTGCCAGCAGCTCGGGACTAGCGGTGGAAGAGACCCAGTACTTC.